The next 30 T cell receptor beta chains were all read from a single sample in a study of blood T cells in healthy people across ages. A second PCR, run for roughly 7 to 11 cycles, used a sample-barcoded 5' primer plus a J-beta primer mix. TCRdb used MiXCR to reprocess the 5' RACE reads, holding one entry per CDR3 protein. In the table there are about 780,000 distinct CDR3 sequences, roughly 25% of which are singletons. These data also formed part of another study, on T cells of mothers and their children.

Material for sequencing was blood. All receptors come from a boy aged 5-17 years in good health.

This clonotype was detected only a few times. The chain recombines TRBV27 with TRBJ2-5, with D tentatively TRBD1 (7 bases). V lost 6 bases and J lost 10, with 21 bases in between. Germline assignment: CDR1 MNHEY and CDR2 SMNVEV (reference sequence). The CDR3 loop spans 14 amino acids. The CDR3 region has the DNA TGTGCCAGCAGCCCAACGGACAGGAGGGTAGGCCAGTACTTC. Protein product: CASSPTDRRVGQYF.

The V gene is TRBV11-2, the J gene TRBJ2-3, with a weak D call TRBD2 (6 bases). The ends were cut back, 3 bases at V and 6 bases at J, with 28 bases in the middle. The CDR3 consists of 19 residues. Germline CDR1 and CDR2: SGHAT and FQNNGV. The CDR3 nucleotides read TGTGCCAGCAGCTTGCTTAGCGGCTATAGATCCTTTATAATGGATACGCAGTATTTT. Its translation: CASSLLSGYRSFIMDTQYF.

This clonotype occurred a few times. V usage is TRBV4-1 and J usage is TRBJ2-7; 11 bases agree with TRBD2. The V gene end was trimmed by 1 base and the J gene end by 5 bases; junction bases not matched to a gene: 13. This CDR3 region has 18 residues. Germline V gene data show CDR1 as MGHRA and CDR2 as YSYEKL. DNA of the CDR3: TGCGCCAGCAGCCAAGTTAGGACTAGCGGGTCACGCCACCACGAGCAGTACTTC. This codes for CASSQVRTSGSRHHEQYF.

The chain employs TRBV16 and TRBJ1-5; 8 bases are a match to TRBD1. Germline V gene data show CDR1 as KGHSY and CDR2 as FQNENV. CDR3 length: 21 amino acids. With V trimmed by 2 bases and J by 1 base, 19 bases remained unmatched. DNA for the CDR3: TGTGCCAGCAGCCAAGGGATTTTAGGAGTCAGGGGGCTCGGAAGCAATCAGCCCCAGCATTTT. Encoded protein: CASSQGILGVRGLGSNQPQHF.

Here the CDR3 DNA reads TGTGCCAGCTCACTCGACACAGGGGAGGCGGATGGCTACACCTTC. Amino acids: CASSLDTGEADGYTF. This chain connects TRBV18 to TRBJ1-2, with 7 bases matching TRBD1. The CDR3 spans 15 residues. J was trimmed by 6 bases and V by 4 bases; bases with no gene match: 11. Looked up from germline, CDR1 is KGHSH and CDR2 is LQKENI.

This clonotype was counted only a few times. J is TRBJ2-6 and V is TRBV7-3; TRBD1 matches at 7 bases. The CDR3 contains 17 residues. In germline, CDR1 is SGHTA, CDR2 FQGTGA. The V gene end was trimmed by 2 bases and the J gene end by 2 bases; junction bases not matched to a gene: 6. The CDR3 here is CASSLSHRGAGANVLTF. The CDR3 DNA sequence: TGTGCCAGCAGCTTATCACACAGGGGTGCTGGGGCCAACGTCCTGACTTTC.

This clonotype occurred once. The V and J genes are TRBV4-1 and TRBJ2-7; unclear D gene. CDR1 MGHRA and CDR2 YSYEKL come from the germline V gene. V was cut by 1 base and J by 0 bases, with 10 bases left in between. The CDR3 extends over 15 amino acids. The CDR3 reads CASSQVAEFSYEQYF. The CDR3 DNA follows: TGCGCCAGCAGCCAAGTGGCTGAGTTCTCCTACGAGCAGTACTTC.

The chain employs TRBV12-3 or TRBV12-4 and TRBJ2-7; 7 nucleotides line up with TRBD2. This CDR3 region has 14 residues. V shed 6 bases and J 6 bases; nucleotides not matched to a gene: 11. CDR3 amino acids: CASRAMGGEREQYF. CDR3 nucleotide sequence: TGTGCCAGCAGGGCAATGGGGGGGGAGCGCGAGCAGTACTTC.

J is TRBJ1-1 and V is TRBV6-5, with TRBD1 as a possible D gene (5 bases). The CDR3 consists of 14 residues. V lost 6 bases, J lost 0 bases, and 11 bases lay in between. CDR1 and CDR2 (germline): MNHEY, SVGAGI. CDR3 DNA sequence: TGTGCCAGCAGCTCAGGGACCATGAACACTGAAGCTTTCTTT. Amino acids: CASSSGTMNTEAFF.

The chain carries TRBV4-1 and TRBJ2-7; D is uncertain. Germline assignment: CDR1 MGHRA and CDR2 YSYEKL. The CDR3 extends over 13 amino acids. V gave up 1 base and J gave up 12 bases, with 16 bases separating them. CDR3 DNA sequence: TGCGCCAGCAGCCAAGTCCCCCGTGAGGAACGGTACTTC. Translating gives CASSQVPREERYF.

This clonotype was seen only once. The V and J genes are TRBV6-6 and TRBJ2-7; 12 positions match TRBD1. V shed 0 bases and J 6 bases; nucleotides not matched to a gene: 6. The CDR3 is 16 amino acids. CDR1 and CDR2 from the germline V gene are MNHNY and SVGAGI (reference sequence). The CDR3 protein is CASSYSRDRGQFEQYF. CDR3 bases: TGTGCCAGCAGTTACTCGAGGGACAGGGGGCAATTCGAGCAGTACTTC.

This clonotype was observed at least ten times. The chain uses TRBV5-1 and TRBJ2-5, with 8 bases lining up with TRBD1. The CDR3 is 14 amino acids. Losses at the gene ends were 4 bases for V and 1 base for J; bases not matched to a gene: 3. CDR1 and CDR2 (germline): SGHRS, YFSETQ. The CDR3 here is CASSPGTGQETQYF. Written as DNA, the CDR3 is TGCGCCAGCAGCCCCGGGACAGGCCAAGAGACCCAGTACTTC.

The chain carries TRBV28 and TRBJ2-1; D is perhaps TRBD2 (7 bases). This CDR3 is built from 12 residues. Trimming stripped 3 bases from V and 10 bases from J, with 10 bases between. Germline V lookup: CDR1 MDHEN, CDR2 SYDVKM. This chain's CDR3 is CASSLGGPEQFF. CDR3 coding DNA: TGTGCCAGCAGTTTGGGGGGGCCCGAGCAGTTCTTC.

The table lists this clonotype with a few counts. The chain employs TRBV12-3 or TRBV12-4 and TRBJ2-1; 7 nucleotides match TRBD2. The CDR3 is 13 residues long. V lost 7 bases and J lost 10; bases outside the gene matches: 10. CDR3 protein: CASTQGRGREQFF. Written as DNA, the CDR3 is TGTGCCAGCACCCAAGGGAGGGGAAGAGAGCAGTTCTTC.

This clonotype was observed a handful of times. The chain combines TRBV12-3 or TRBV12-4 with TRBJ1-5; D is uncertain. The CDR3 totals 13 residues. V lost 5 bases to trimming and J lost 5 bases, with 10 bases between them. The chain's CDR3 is CASSPGRHQPQHF. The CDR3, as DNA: TGTGCCAGCAGTCCCGGTAGGCATCAGCCCCAGCATTTT.

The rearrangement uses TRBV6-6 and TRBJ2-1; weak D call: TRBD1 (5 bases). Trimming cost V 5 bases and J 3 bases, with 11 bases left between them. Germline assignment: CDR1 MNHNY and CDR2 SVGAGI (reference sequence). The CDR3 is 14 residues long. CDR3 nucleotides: TGTGCCAGCAGTCGACAGTGGGTCTACAATGAGCAGTTCTTC. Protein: CASSRQWVYNEQFF.

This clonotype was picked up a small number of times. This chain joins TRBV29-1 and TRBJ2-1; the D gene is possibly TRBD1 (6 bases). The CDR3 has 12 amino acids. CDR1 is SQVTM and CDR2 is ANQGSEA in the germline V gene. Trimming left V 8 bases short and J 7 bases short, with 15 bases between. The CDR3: CSSSGERNEQFF. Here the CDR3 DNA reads TGCAGCTCCTCAGGGGAGAGGAATGAGCAGTTCTTC.

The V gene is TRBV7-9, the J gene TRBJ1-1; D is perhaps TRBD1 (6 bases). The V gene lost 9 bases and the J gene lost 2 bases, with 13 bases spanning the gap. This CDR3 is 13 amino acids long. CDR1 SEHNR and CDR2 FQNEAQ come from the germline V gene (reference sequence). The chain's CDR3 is CASRGGGNTEAFF. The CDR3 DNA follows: TGTGCCAGTCGGGGGGGCGGAAACACTGAAGCTTTCTTT.

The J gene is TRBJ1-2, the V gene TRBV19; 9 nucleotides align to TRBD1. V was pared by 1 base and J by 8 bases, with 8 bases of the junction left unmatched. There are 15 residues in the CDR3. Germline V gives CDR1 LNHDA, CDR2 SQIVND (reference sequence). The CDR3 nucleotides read TGTGCCAGTAGTATAGGTGGGACAGGGACCGACGGCTACACCTTC. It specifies CASSIGGTGTDGYTF.

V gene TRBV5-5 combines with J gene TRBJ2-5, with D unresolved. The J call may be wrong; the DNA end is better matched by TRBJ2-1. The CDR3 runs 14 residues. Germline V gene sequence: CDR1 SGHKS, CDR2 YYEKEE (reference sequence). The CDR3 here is CASSLVVIGNEQFF. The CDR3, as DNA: TGTGCCAGCAGCTTGGTGGTTATAGGCAATGAGCAGTTCTTC.

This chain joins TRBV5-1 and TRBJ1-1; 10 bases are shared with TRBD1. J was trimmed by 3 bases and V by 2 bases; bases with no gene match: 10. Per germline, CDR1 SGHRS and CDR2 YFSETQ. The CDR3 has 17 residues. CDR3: CASSLEPRQGADTEAFF. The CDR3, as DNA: TGCGCCAGCAGCTTAGAACCCCGACAGGGGGCGGACACTGAAGCTTTCTTT.

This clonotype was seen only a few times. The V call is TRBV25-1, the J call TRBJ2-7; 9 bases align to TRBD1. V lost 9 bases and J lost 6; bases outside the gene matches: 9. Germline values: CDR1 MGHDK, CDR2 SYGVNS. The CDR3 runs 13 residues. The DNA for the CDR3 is TGTGCCAGTACCGGGACAGGGACGGTCGAGCAGTACTTC. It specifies CASTGTGTVEQYF.

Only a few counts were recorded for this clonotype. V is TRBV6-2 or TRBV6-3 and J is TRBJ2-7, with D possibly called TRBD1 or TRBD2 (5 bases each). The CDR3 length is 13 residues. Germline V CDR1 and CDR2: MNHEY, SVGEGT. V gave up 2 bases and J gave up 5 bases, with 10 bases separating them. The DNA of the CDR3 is TGTGCCAGCAGTTACGAGGGGCTCCACGAGCAGTACTTC. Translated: CASSYEGLHEQYF.

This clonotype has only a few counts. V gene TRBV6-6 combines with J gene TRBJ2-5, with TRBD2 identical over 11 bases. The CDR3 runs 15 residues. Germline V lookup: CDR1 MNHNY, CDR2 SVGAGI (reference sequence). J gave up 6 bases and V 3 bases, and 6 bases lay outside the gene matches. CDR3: CASSYSGGAGKTQYF. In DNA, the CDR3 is TGTGCCAGCAGTTATAGCGGGGGGGCGGGAAAGACCCAGTACTTC.

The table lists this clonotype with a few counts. The CDR3 protein is CSAYAAGGSTDTQYF. CDR3 in DNA: TGCAGTGCTTACGCAGCGGGGGGGAGCACAGATACGCAGTATTTT. The chain employs TRBV20-1 and TRBJ2-3; 10 nucleotides agree with TRBD2. This CDR3 contains 15 residues. The V gene's germline CDR1 is DFQATT and CDR2 SNEGSKA (reference sequence). Losses at the gene ends were 5 bases for V and 0 bases for J; bases not matched to a gene: 5.

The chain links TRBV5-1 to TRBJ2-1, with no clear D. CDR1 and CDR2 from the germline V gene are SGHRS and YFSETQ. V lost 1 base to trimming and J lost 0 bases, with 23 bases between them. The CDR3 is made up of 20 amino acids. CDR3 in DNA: TGCGCCAGCAGCTTGTGGGTCTCCCCGGCCCCCTTTACCTCCTACAATGAGCAGTTCTTC. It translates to CASSLWVSPAPFTSYNEQFF. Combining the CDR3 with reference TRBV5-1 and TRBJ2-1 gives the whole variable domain KAGVTQTPRYLIKTRGQQVTLSCSPISGHRSVSWYQQTPGQGLQFLFEYFSETQRNKGNFPGRFSGRQFSNSRSEMNVSTLELGDSALYLCASSLWVSPAPFTSYNEQFFGPGTRLTVL.

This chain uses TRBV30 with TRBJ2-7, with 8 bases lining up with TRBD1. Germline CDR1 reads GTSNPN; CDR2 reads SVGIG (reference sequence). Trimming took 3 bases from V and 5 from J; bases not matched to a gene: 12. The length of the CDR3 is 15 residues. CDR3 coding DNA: TGTGCCTGGAGCATCGAGGCCCAGGGGGCCAACGAGCAGTACTTC. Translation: CAWSIEAQGANEQYF.

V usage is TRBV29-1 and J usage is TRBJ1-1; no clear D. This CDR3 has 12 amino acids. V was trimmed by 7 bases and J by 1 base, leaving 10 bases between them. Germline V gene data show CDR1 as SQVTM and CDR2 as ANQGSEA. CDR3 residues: CSAQHWNTEAFF. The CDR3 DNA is TGCAGCGCCCAGCATTGGAACACTGAAGCTTTCTTT.

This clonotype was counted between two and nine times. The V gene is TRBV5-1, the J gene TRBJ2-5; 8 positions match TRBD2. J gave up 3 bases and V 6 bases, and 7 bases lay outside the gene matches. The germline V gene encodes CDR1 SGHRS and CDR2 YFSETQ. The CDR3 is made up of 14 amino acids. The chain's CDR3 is CASTPGTRKETQYF. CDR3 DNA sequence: TGCGCCAGCACCCCCGGGACTAGGAAAGAGACCCAGTACTTC. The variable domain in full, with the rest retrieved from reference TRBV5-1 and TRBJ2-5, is KAGVTQTPRYLIKTRGQQVTLSCSPISGHRSVSWYQQTPGQGLQFLFEYFSETQRNKGNFPGRFSGRQFSNSRSEMNVSTLELGDSALYLCASTPGTRKETQYFGPGTRLLVL.

The CDR3 reads CSAVSSARGLYEQYF. DNA for the CDR3: TGCAGTGCCGTAAGTTCCGCCAGGGGGCTTTACGAGCAGTACTTC. V gene TRBV20-1 combines with J gene TRBJ2-7, with 8 bases fitting TRBD1. CDR3 size: 15 residues. The V gene's germline CDR1 is DFQATT and CDR2 SNEGSKA (reference sequence). V was clipped by 6 bases and J by 4 bases; unmatched bases: 14.